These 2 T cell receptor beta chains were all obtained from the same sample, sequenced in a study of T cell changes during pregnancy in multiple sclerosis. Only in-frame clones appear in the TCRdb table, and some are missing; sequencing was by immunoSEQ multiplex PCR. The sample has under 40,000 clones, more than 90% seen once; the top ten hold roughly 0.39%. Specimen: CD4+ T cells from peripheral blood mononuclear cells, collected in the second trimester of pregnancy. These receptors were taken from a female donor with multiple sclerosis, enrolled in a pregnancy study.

CDR3 nucleotide sequence: TGTGCCAGTAGTATGGGGGACAGATCCTACGAGCAGTACTTC. The encoded protein is CASSMGDRSYEQYF. The chain recombines TRBV19 with TRBJ2-7; 7 bases match TRBD1. This CDR3 has 14 residues. Germline-derived CDR1 and CDR2 are LNHDA and SQIVND (reference sequence). V dropped 3 bases and J dropped 1; count of bases not matched to a gene: 3.

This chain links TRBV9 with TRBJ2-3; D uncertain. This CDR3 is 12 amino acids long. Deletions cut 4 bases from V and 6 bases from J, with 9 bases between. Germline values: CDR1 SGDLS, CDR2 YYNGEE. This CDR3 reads CASSPLVDTQYF. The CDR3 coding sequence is TGTGCCAGCAGCCCCCTAGTGGATACGCAGTATTTT. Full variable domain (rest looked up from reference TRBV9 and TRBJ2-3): DSGVTQTPKHLITATGQRVTLRCSPRSGDLSVYWYQQSLDQGLQFLIQYYNGEERAKGNILERFSAQQFPDLHSELNLSSLELGDSALYFCASSPLVDTQYFGPGTRLTVL.